This T cell receptor beta chain is drawn from a study of a mutant IDH1 vaccine in newly diagnosed glioma. For the study at large: Of the patients given treatment, approximately 60% were male and roughly 38% were female, and a mean age of roughly 40 years was recorded.

The time point: week 11, during vaccination. Doses of 300 ug of mutant IDH1 20-mer peptide were given with topical imiquimod. As regards this clone: Antigen: not known.

The germline V and J ends were trimmed by 5 bases and 0 bases, with 10 bases remaining between them. In germline, CDR1 is MNHEY, CDR2 SVGAGI. This CDR3 contains 14 residues. Sequenced by immunoSEQ multiplex PCR; TCRdb stores in-frame clones only, minus some. The sample shows some 64,000 clones, around 80% of them seen only once. Sequenced here: PBMCs, sampled from a glioma patient whose treatment included an IDH1 peptide vaccine. V gene TRBV6-5 combines with J gene TRBJ1-2; D is possibly TRBD1 (5 bases). This receptor was taken from a man aged 45 to 65 with glioma. In DNA, the CDR3 is TGTGCCAGCAGTCAGGGAGGAGCTAACTATGGCTACACCTTC. It yields the protein CASSQGGANYGYTF.